This entry is about one T cell receptor (beta chain). What it recognizes is unknown. The record originates from a study of cytomegalovirus exposure and HLA in healthy donors. V was shortened by 9 bases and J by 0 bases, with 21 bases between the two germline ends. This CDR3 has 17 residues. Germline loops: CDR1 MDHEN, CDR2 SYDVKM. Points from the study as a whole: Sequence variants that were highly shared formed a cluster that was likely a sequencing artifact. Earlier findings revealed that most TCR beta V segments proved productive either about 87% or about 30% of the time.

The PCR had 60 Vbeta and 13 Jbeta primers. TCRdb's table, derived via immunoSEQ multiplex PCR, lists solely in-frame clones and lacks some. The sample includes 150,000 or so clones, roughly 80% seen only once; the top ten take roughly 9.3%. The chain joins TRBV28 to TRBJ1-3; the D is unclear. The origin of this receptor is a man aged 18-30 years in good health and CMV-seropositive. Input material: PBMCs. CDR3 region: CASPNRLAGFSGNTIYF. The CDR3 DNA is TGTGCCAGTCCGAATCGGTTGGCAGGCTTCTCTGGAAACACCATATATTTT.